The 22 T cell receptor beta chains below were found in one sample sequenced in a study of T cells in Graves' hyperthyroidism and ophthalmopathy. Amplification of TCR beta CDR3 regions used RNA as the template. First-round RT-PCR with HTBI primers amplified the TCR CDR3 region. MiXCR, applied by TCRdb to the multiplex PCR reads, yields one record per CDR3 protein. The table lists some 360,000 distinct CDR3 sequences, about 15% of them singletons. The sample comprised blood. These receptors all stem from a woman in her fifties or sixties with Graves' hyperthyroidism.

This clonotype was counted at least ten times. The rearrangement joins TRBV7-2 to TRBJ2-3; the D gene is possibly TRBD2 (5 bases). Germline values: CDR1 SGHTA, CDR2 FQGNSA. Trimming removed 2 bases at V and 0 bases at J, with 15 bases between. The length of the CDR3 is 17 residues. The CDR3 coding sequence is TGTGCCAGCAGCTTATCTCGACTTGGGAGTAGCACAGATACGCAGTATTTT. Translation gives CASSLSRLGSSTDTQYF.

Notes on this clonotype: Since a much larger clone is just one base distant, this may be a read error. V is TRBV6-1 and J is TRBJ2-1; 7 bases line up with TRBD1. J gave up 6 bases and V 10 bases, and 6 bases lay outside the gene matches. Germline CDR1 and CDR2: MNHNS and SASEGT. The CDR3 length is 12 residues. In DNA form, the CDR3 reads TGTGCCAACACCTGGGACAGCAATGAGCAGTTCTTC. This codes for CANTWDSNEQFF.

This clonotype was counted many times. The gene calls are TRBV5-6 and TRBJ2-1; D is unresolved. The CDR3 covers 15 residues. From germline, CDR1 is SGHDT and CDR2 YYEEEE. Trimming removed 3 bases at V and 2 bases at J, with 12 bases between. The CDR3 sequence: CASSSRSEAYNEQFF. The CDR3 nucleotides are TGTGCCAGCAGCTCTCGTTCCGAAGCCTACAATGAGCAGTTCTTC.

This clonotype was recorded many times. The genes are TRBV2 and TRBJ2-3; TRBD2 agrees at 11 bases. V was pared by 9 bases and J by 5 bases, with 7 bases of the junction left unmatched. Germline V lookup: CDR1 SNHLY, CDR2 FYNNEI. This CDR3 is built from 14 residues. The CDR3, as DNA: TGTGCCAGTACCGGGACTAGCGGTGTAGATACGCAGTATTTT. Protein sequence: CASTGTSGVDTQYF.

This clonotype has only a few counts. Just one base apart from a much larger clone, this may be a read error. The V call is TRBV28, the J call TRBJ2-3, with 10 bases fitting TRBD1. J was trimmed by 7 bases and V by 2 bases; bases with no gene match: 6. This CDR3 comprises 15 residues. Germline CDR1 MDHEN, CDR2 SYDVKM. CDR3 in DNA: TGTGCCAGCAGTTTAGTAGGACAGGGGGAATATACGCAGTATTTT. Its protein is CASSLVGQGEYTQYF.

This clonotype was seen a few times. The chain has TRBV2 and TRBJ2-5, with 7 bases matching TRBD2. CDR1 SNHLY and CDR2 FYNNEI come from the germline V gene. This CDR3 contains 16 residues. With V trimmed by 1 base and J by 2 bases, 7 bases remained unmatched. The CDR3 nucleotides read TGTGCCAGCAGTGAAGGGGGGGGGATGGGGCAAGAGACCCAGTACTTC. The encoded protein is CASSEGGGMGQETQYF.

The CDR3 coding sequence is TGTGCCAGCAGGGTCAATGGGGCTGCTATAGGGACCCAGTACTTC. Protein sequence: CASRVNGAAIGTQYF. The chain combines TRBV12-3 or TRBV12-4 with TRBJ2-5, with D possibly matching TRBD1 (5 bases). V was cut by 6 bases and J by 7 bases, with 21 bases left in between. CDR3 length equals 15 residues.

Regarding this clonotype: This may come from a read error, since a much larger clone is one base off. This chain links TRBV14 with TRBJ2-3, with 7 nucleotides matching TRBD2. The CDR3 spans 13 residues. Germline V gene lookup returns CDR1 SGHDN and CDR2 FVKESK. The J segment lost 11 bases and the V segment lost 4 bases, leaving 9 bases of the junction unmatched. The DNA for the CDR3 is TGTGCCAGCAGCCCCAGGGAGGGGCATATGCAGTATTTT. Its protein is CASSPREGHMQYF.

The V and J genes are TRBV10-3 and TRBJ1-1; D uncertain. Germline V gene lookup returns CDR1 ENHRY and CDR2 SYGVKD. V lost 9 bases and J lost 1, with 12 bases in between. The CDR3 covers 13 residues. The CDR3 sequence is CAINAGRNTEAFF. Written as DNA, the CDR3 is TGTGCCATTAACGCGGGGAGGAACACTGAAGCTTTCTTT.

The chain has TRBV11-2 and TRBJ2-1; D assignment may be TRBD1 or TRBD2 (5 bases each). Germline V gives CDR1 SGHAT, CDR2 FQNNGV. Trimming cost V 1 base and J 6 bases, with 10 bases left between them. The CDR3 is 14 residues long. The CDR3 DNA follows: TGTGCCAGCAGCTTAGGGGGGAGTAGCAATGAGCAGTTCTTC. Translation: CASSLGGSSNEQFF.

The genes are TRBV5-1 and TRBJ2-2; TRBD2 agrees at 10 bases. This CDR3 spans 15 amino acids. The germline V gene has CDR1 SGHRS and CDR2 YFSETQ. Trimming at V came to 4 bases and at J to 5 bases, leaving 5 bases not matched to a gene. CDR3 protein: CASSVSSGSTGELFF. The CDR3 region has the DNA TGCGCCAGCAGCGTGTCTAGCGGGAGTACCGGGGAGCTGTTTTTT.

The genes are TRBV20-1 and TRBJ2-1; TRBD1 matches at 12 bases. CDR1 DFQATT and CDR2 SNEGSKA come from the germline V gene (reference sequence). The junction had 18 bases not matched to a gene; V was cut back by 5 bases and J by 7 bases. The CDR3 totals 18 residues. The CDR3 region is CSAGTGTGGISGRNEQFF. CDR3 bases: TGCAGTGCTGGAACCGGGACAGGGGGCATTAGCGGGAGAAATGAGCAGTTCTTC.

This clonotype was found a few times. V is TRBV11-3 and J is TRBJ2-1; 8 bases align to TRBD2. CDR1 SGHNT and CDR2 YENEEA come from the germline V gene. V lost 1 base to trimming and J lost 7 bases; unmatched junction nucleotides: 21. The CDR3 spans 20 residues. The CDR3 is CASSLGVYFAGTRNENEQFF. CDR3 nucleotide sequence: TGTGCCAGCAGCTTAGGGGTTTATTTCGCCGGGACTAGGAATGAGAATGAGCAGTTCTTC. Combining the CDR3 with reference TRBV11-3 and TRBJ2-1 gives the whole variable domain EAGVVQSPRYKIIEKKQPVAFWCNPISGHNTLYWYLQNLGQGPELLIRYENEEAVDDSQLPKDRFSAERLKGVDSTLKIQPAELGDSAVYLCASSLGVYFAGTRNENEQFFGPGTRLTVL.

This clonotype came up many times. This chain uses TRBV11-1 with TRBJ2-1; the match to TRBD1 covers 7 bases. Germline V gives CDR1 SGHAT, CDR2 FQDESV (reference sequence). The J segment lost 0 bases and the V segment lost 5 bases, leaving 10 bases of the junction unmatched. The CDR3 is 17 residues long. CDR3 in amino acids: CASSRNGQAASYNEQFF. The CDR3 DNA follows: TGTGCCAGCAGCCGAAACGGACAGGCCGCCTCCTACAATGAGCAGTTCTTC.

This clonotype was counted ten times or more. The chain is built from TRBV12-3 or TRBV12-4 and TRBJ1-2, with 8 positions matching TRBD1. This CDR3 contains 14 residues. The J segment lost 3 bases and the V segment lost 4 bases, leaving 4 bases of the junction unmatched. DNA for the CDR3: TGTGCCAGCAGTTCCCGACAGGGGTACTATGGCTACACCTTC. Its translation: CASSSRQGYYGYTF.

This clonotype was recorded at least ten times. The rearrangement links TRBV27 to TRBJ2-1; D possibly corresponds to TRBD2 (5 bases). The germline V gene has CDR1 MNHEY and CDR2 SMNVEV (reference sequence). V lost 0 bases and J 6 bases, leaving 12 bases between the germline ends. The CDR3 runs to 15 residues. CDR3 in DNA: TGTGCCAGCAGTTTATCAGGGAGTAGGGTCAATGAGCAGTTCTTC. Translating gives CASSLSGSRVNEQFF.

This clonotype was detected ten times or more. The chain uses TRBV20-1 and TRBJ1-1, with D possibly TRBD1 on 6 matching bases. From germline, CDR1 is DFQATT and CDR2 SNEGSKA (reference sequence). The V end lost 0 bases, the J end lost 0 bases, and 8 bases lay between the germline ends. The CDR3 extends over 14 amino acids. In DNA, the CDR3 is TGCAGTGCTAGAGAGGGGACAATGAACACTGAAGCTTTCTTT. It is translated as CSAREGTMNTEAFF.

This clonotype was found many times. The chain joins TRBV18 to TRBJ2-1; TRBD2 agrees at 7 bases. The J segment lost 6 bases and the V segment lost 2 bases, leaving 10 bases of the junction unmatched. This CDR3 comprises 16 residues. CDR1 and CDR2 (germline): KGHSH, LQKENI. Here the CDR3 reads CASSPSIGRKGNEQFF. CDR3 sequence (DNA): TGTGCCAGCTCACCAAGTATCGGGAGGAAGGGCAATGAGCAGTTCTTC.

This chain joins TRBV7-9 and TRBJ1-1, with a possible D match to TRBD1 (6 bases). The CDR3 is made up of 14 amino acids. In germline, CDR1 is SEHNR, CDR2 FQNEAQ (reference sequence). V was cut by 2 bases and J by 1 base, with 8 bases left in between. The CDR3 region has the DNA TGTGCCAGCAGCTTAAACAGGGCGAACACTGAAGCTTTCTTT. Translated, it gives CASSLNRANTEAFF.

This rearrangement joins TRBV20-1 to TRBJ2-7, with D perhaps given as TRBD1 or TRBD2 (5 bases each). There are 15 residues in the CDR3. V was cut by 6 bases and J by 3 bases, with 21 bases left in between. Germline CDR1 is DFQATT and CDR2 is SNEGSKA (reference sequence). Here the CDR3 reads CSAIIKLGGHYEQYF. As DNA, the CDR3 is TGCAGTGCCATCATAAAACTAGGCGGACACTACGAGCAGTACTTC.

This clonotype has a count of ten or more. V and J are TRBV6-6 and TRBJ2-7, with D perhaps matching TRBD1 (6 bases). Trimming took 2 bases from V and 4 from J, leaving 12 bases between them. The germline V gene has CDR1 MNHNY and CDR2 SVGAGI (reference sequence). The CDR3 length is 14 residues. The DNA for the CDR3 is TGTGCCAGCAGTTACCGACAACAGGGTTACGAGCAGTACTTC. It encodes CASSYRQQGYEQYF.

This clonotype was seen more than once but under ten times. CDR3 bases: TGTGCCACCAGGAACGCCGGGGAAGCTTTCTTT. It encodes CATRNAGEAFF. The chain uses TRBV24-1 and TRBJ1-1; D remains unclear. Germline CDR1 KGHDR, CDR2 SFDVKD. The CDR3 spans 11 residues. The germline V and J ends were trimmed by 7 bases and 8 bases, with 10 bases remaining between them.